The T cell receptor beta chain described here comes from a study of blood T cell repertoires in COVID-19. The overall study: Sites across the United States, Italy and Spain contributed samples from acute and convalescent COVID-19.

Those who participated ranged in age from roughly 18 to 89 years and resided in approximately 26 US areas. Donors in Cohort 3 counted as recovered after two negative PCRs, clearance, or symptom resolution. As processed by the authors: From reference gene primer amplification, estimates of nucleated cell counts were derived. Sequencing was performed with immunoSEQ multiplex PCR; in TCRdb, only in-frame clones are kept and a portion is missing. The DNA was the basis for D and trimming; V, J and clone size are from that table. The top ten clones hold more than 0.95% of a sample with 350,000 to 550,000 clones, 80% to 90% of them seen once. The V end was cut by 6 bases, the J end by 1 base, with 10 bases between. This CDR3 region has 14 residues. Germline V CDR1 and CDR2: SGHAT, FQNNGV.

The clonotype comes from a man younger than 45 who had recovered from COVID-19. This chain links TRBV11-2 with TRBJ2-1; tentatively, D is TRBD2 (6 bases). Sequenced: PBMCs or T cells enriched from blood (not recorded which). Here the CDR3 reads CASSLGGSYNEQFF. CDR3 bases: TGTGCCAGCAGTCTGGGGGGTTCCTACAATGAGCAGTTCTTC.